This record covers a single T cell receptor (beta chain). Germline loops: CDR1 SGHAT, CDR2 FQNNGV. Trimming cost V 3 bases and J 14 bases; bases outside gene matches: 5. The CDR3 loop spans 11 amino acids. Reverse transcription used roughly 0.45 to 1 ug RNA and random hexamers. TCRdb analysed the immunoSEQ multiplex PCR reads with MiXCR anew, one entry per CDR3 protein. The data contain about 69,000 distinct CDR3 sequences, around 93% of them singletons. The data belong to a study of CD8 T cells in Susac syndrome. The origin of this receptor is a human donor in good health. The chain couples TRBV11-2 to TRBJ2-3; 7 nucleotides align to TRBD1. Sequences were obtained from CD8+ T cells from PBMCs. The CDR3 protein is CASSFGTERYF. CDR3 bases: TGTGCCAGCAGCTTCGGGACAGAACGGTATTTT.